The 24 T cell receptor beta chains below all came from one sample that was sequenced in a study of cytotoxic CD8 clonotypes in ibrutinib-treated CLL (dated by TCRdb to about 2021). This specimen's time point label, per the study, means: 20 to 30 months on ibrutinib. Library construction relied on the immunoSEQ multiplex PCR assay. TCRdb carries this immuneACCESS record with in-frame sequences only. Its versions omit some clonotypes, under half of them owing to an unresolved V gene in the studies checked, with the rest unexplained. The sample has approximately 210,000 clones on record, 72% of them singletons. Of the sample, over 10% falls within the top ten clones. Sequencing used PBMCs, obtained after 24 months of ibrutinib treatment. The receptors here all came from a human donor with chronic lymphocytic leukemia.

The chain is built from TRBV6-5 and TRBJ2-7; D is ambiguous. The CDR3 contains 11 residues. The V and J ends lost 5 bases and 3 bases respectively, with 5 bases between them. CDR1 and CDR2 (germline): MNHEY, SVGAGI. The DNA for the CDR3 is TGTGCCAGCAGTCAAAACTACGAGCAGTACTTC. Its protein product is CASSQNYEQYF.

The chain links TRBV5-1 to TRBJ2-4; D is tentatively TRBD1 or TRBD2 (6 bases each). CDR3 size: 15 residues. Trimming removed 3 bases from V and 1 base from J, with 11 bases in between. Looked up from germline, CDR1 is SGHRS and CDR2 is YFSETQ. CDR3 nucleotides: TGCGCCAGCAGCTCGGGGGCGTTGGCCAAAAACATTCAGTACTTC. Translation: CASSSGALAKNIQYF.

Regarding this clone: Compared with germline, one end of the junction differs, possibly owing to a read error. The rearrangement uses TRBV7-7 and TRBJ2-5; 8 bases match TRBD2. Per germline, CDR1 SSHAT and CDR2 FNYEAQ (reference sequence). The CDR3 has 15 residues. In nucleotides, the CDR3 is TGTGCTAGCAGCCCGGGACTAGTGCGGCAAGAGACCCAGTACTTC. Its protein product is CASSPGLVRQETQYF.

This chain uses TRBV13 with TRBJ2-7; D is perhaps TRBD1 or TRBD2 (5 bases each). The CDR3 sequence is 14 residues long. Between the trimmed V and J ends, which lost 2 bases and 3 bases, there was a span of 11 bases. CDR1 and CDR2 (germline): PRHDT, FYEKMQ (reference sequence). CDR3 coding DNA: TGTGCCAGCAGCTTATCCGGGACCGGCTACGAGCAGTACTTC. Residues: CASSLSGTGYEQYF.

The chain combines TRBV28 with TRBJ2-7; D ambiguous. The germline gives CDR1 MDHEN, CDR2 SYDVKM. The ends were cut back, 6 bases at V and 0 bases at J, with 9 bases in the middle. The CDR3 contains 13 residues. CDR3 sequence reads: CASSLASSYEQYF. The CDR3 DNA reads TGTGCCAGCAGCCTCGCTTCCTCCTACGAGCAGTACTTC.

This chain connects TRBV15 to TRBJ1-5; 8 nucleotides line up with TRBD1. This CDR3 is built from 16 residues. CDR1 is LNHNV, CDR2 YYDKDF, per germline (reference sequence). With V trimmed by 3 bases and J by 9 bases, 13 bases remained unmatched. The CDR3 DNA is TGTGCCACCAGCAGCGGGGACAGGAGGCCTCTGGGGCCCCAGCATTTT. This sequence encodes CATSSGDRRPLGPQHF.

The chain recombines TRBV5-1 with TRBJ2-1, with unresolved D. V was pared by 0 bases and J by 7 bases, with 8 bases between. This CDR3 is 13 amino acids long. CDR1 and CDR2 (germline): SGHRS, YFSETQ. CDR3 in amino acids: CASSLVTENEQFF. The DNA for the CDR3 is TGCGCCAGCAGCTTGGTGACCGAGAATGAGCAGTTCTTC. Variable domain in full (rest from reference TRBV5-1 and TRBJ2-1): KAGVTQTPRYLIKTRGQQVTLSCSPISGHRSVSWYQQTPGQGLQFLFEYFSETQRNKGNFPGRFSGRQFSNSRSEMNVSTLELGDSALYLCASSLVTENEQFFGPGTRLTVL.

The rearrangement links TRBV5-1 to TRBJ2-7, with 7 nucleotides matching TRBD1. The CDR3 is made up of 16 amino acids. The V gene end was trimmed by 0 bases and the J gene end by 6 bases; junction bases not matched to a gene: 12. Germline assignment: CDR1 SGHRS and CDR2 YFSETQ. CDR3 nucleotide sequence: TGCGCCAGCAGCTTGGGGGACAGACCCTATATTGGCGAGCAGTACTTC. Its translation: CASSLGDRPYIGEQYF.

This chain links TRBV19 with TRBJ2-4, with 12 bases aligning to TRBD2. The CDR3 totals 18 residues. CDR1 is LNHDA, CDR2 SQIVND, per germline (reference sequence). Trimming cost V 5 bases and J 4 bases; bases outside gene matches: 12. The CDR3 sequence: CASSLALAGGKLKNIQYF. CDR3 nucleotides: TGTGCCAGTAGTCTCGCGCTAGCGGGAGGGAAATTGAAAAACATTCAGTACTTC.

The CDR3, as DNA: TGTGCCAGCAGTCCCTCGGGACTCACCGGGGAGCTGTTTTTT. Translation: CASSPSGLTGELFF. This chain joins TRBV27 and TRBJ2-2; tentative D call: TRBD2 (6 bases). Germline CDR1 MNHEY, CDR2 SMNVEV (reference sequence). V lost 5 bases, J lost 4 bases, and 11 bases lay in between. There are 14 residues in the CDR3.

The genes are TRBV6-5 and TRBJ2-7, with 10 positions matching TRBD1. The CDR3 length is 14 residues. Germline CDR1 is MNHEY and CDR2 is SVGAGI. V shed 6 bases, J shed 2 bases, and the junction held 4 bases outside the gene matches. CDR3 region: CASRGTGDTYEQYF. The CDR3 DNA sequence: TGTGCCAGCAGGGGGACAGGGGACACCTACGAGCAGTACTTC.

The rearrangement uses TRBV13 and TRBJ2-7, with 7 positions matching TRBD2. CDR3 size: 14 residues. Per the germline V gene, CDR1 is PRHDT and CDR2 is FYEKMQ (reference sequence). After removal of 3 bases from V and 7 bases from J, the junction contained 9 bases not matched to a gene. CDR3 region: CASSFALAAFEQYF. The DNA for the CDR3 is TGTGCCAGCAGCTTCGCCCTAGCGGCCTTTGAGCAGTACTTC.

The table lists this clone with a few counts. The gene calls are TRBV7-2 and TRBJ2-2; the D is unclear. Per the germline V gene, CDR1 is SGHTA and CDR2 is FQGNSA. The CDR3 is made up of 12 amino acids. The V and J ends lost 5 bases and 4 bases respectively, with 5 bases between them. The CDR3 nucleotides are TGTGCCAGCAGCCGCCCCACCGGGGAGCTGTTTTTT. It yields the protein CASSRPTGELFF.

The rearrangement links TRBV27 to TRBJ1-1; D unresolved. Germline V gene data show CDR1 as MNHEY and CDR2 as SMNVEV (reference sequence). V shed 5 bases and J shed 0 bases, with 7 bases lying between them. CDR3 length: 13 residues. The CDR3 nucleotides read TGTGCCAGCAGTGTCAGCCTGAACACTGAAGCTTTCTTT. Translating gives CASSVSLNTEAFF.

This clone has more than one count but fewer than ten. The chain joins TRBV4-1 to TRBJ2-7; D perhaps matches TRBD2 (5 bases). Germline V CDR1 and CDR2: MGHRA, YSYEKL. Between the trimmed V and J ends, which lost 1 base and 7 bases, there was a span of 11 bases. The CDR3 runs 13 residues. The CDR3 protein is CASSQAPSGEQYF. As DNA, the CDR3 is TGCGCCAGCAGCCAAGCGCCCTCGGGGGAGCAGTACTTC.

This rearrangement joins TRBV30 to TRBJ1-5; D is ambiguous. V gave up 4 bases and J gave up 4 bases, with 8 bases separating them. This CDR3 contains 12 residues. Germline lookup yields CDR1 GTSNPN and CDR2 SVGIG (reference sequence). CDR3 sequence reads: CAWNRQNQPQHF. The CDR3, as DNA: TGTGCCTGGAATCGTCAGAATCAGCCCCAGCATTTT.

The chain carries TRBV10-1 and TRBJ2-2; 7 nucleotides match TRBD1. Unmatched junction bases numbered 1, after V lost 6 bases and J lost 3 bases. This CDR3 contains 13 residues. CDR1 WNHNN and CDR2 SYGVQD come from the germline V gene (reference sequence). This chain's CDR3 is CASRGTDTGELFF. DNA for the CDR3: TGCGCCAGCAGGGGGACAGACACCGGGGAGCTGTTTTTT.

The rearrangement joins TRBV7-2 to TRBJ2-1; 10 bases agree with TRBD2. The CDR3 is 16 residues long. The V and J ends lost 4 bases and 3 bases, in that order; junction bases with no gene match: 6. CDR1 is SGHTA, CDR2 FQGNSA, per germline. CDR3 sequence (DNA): TGTGCCAGCAGCTACATGACTAGCGGGTTCTACAATGAGCAGTTCTTC. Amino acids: CASSYMTSGFYNEQFF.

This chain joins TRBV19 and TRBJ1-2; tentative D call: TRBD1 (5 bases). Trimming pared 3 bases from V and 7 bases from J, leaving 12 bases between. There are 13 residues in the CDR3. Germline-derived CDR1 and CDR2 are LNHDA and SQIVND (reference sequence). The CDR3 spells CASSIGQGSGYTF. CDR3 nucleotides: TGTGCCAGTAGTATTGGGCAGGGCAGTGGCTACACCTTC.

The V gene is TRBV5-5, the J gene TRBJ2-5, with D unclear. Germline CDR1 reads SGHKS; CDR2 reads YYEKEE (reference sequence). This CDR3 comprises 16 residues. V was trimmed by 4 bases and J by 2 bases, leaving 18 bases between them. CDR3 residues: CASSQLRAGTQETQYF. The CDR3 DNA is TGTGCCAGCAGCCAGCTCCGGGCAGGCACTCAAGAGACCCAGTACTTC.

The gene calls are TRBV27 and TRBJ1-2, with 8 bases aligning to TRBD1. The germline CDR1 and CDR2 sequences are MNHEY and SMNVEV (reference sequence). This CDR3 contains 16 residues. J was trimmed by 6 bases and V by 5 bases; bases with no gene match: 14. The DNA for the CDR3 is TGTGCCAGCAGTCCCTACATACGGACAGGGCCAGATGGCTACACCTTC. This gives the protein CASSPYIRTGPDGYTF.

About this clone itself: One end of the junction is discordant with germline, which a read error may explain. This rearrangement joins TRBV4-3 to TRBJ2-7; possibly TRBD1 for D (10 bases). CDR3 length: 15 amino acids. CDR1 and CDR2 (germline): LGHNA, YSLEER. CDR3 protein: CASSRDRGLAGGSTF. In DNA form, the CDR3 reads TGCGCCAGCAGCCGGGACAGGGGCTTGGCGGGGGGGTCAACCTTC.

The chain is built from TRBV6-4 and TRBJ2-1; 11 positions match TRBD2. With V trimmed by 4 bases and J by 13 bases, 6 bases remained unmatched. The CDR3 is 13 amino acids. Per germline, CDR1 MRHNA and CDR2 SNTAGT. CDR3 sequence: CASSVETSGNQFF. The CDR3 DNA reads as TGTGCCAGCAGTGTAGAGACTAGCGGGAATCAGTTCTTC.

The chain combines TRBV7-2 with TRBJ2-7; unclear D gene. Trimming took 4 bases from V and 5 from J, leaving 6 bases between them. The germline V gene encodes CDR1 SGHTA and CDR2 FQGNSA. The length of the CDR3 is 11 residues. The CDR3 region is CASSSMDEQYF. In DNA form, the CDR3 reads TGTGCCAGCAGCTCGATGGACGAGCAGTACTTC.